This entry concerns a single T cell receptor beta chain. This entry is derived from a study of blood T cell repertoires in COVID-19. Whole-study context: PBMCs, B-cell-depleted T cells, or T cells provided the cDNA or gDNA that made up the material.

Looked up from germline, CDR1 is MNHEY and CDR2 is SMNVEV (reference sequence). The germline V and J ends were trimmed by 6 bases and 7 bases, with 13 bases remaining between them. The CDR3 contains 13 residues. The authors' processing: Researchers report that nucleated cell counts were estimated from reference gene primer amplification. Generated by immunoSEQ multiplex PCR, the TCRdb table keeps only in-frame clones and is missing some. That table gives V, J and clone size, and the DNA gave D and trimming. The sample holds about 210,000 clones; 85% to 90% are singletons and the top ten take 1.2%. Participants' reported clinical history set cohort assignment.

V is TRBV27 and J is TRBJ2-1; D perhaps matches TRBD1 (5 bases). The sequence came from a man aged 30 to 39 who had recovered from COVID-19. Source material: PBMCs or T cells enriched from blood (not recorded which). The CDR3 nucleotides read TGTGCCAGCAGCCCAGACAGTTTAAATGAGCAGTTCTTC. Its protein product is CASSPDSLNEQFF.